The entry below describes one T cell receptor (beta chain). Primers for the PCR totalled 60 Vbeta and 13 Jbeta. Generated by immunoSEQ multiplex PCR, the TCRdb table keeps only in-frame clones and is missing some. Seen here are more than 110,000 clones, about four fifths observed once, and the top ten hold about 3%. This entry belongs to a study of cytomegalovirus exposure and HLA in healthy donors. The CDR3 is made up of 14 amino acids. Germline V gene sequence: CDR1 SQVTM, CDR2 ANQGSEA. J gave up 3 bases and V 3 bases, and 5 bases lay outside the gene matches. This clonotype originated in a female donor in good health and CMV-seronegative. Sample: PBMCs. The chain recombines TRBV29-1 with TRBJ2-3, with 8 bases fitting TRBD2. CDR3 amino acids: CSVEVSGTTDTQYF. As DNA, the CDR3 is TGCAGCGTTGAGGTTAGCGGGACAACAGATACGCAGTATTTT.